The next 12 T cell receptor beta chains were all read from a single sample in a study of CD8+CD57+ T cells in acquired aplastic anemia. CDR3 and TCR beta VDJ profiling relied on genomic DNA as the template. One entry per CDR3 protein, called by TCRdb with MiXCR from the reads. There are roughly 180,000 distinct CDR3 sequences in the sample; under 55% occur only once, and 2.5% to 3.5% lies in the top ten. The specimen sequenced was sorted CD4+, CD8+, or CD8+CD57+ T cells (not recorded which) from PBMCs. Source of these receptors: a human donor in good health.

This clonotype came up many times. In DNA, the CDR3 is TGTGCCAGCAGTGAGGACAGGGACTATGGCTACACCTTC. Translation: CASSEDRDYGYTF. V usage is TRBV2 and J usage is TRBJ1-2, with 8 bases identical to TRBD1. Trimming cost V 3 bases and J 3 bases; bases outside gene matches: 0. This CDR3 spans 13 amino acids. Germline CDR1 and CDR2: SNHLY and FYNNEI.

The chain couples TRBV15 to TRBJ2-5; 7 bases line up with TRBD2. CDR1 is LNHNV and CDR2 is YYDKDF in the germline V gene (reference sequence). The CDR3 is 14 residues long. V trimming: 3 bases; J trimming: 4 bases; junction bases outside the gene matches: 5. This CDR3 is CATSRRGRGETQYF. The CDR3 DNA sequence: TGTGCCACCAGCAGGCGGGGGAGAGGAGAGACCCAGTACTTC.

The rearrangement uses TRBV9 and TRBJ2-3, with D perhaps TRBD1 or TRBD2 (5 bases each). Deletions cut 0 bases from V and 6 bases from J, with 17 bases between. In germline, CDR1 is SGDLS, CDR2 YYNGEE. The CDR3 loop spans 16 amino acids. The CDR3 bases are TGTGCCAGCAGCGTAGTTAGGGACCCACGCGCCGATACGCAGTATTTT. This sequence encodes CASSVVRDPRADTQYF. Full variable domain (rest looked up from reference TRBV9 and TRBJ2-3): DSGVTQTPKHLITATGQRVTLRCSPRSGDLSVYWYQQSLDQGLQFLIQYYNGEERAKGNILERFSAQQFPDLHSELNLSSLELGDSALYFCASSVVRDPRADTQYFGPGTRLTVL.

The V and J genes are TRBV10-3 and TRBJ1-1; 8 bases are a match to TRBD1. V gave up 4 bases and J gave up 6 bases; unmatched junction bases: 10. CDR3 length: 15 amino acids. Germline V gene data show CDR1 as ENHRY and CDR2 as SYGVKD. The CDR3 loop is CAISGLPGQVSEAFF. The CDR3 bases are TGTGCCATCAGTGGTCTCCCGGGACAGGTCTCTGAAGCTTTCTTT.

This clonotype was recorded many times. J is TRBJ2-7 and V is TRBV6-5; D assignment may be TRBD1 or TRBD2 (6 bases each). V lost 2 bases to trimming and J lost 2 bases, with 13 bases between them. The length of the CDR3 is 15 residues. Germline V CDR1 and CDR2: MNHEY, SVGAGI. CDR3 DNA sequence: TGTGCCAGCAGTTACACAGGGACTGCGGCCTACGAGCAGTACTTC. This codes for CASSYTGTAAYEQYF.

The chain employs TRBV2 and TRBJ1-2; no firm D call. The CDR3 has 12 residues. Germline loops: CDR1 SNHLY, CDR2 FYNNEI. Trimming removed 1 base at V and 4 bases at J, with 4 bases between. Here the CDR3 reads CASSEGIYGYTF. Here the CDR3 DNA reads TGTGCCAGCAGTGAAGGGATCTATGGCTACACCTTC.

This clonotype was found once. This rearrangement joins TRBV20-1 to TRBJ2-7, with no clear D. The CDR3 is 12 residues long. V was pared by 0 bases and J by 1 base, with 4 bases between. Germline assignment: CDR1 DFQATT and CDR2 SNEGSKA (reference sequence). For the CDR3, the DNA is TGCAGTGCTAGAGATGGTTCCTACGAGCAGTACTTC. The encoded protein is CSARDGSYEQYF.

This chain links TRBV7-2 with TRBJ2-5, with a tentative D call TRBD1 (6 bases). The V gene's germline CDR1 is SGHTA and CDR2 FQGNSA. The V and J ends lost 2 bases and 7 bases respectively, with 11 bases between them. CDR3 length equals 13 residues. CDR3: CASSLQGSGTQYF. DNA for the CDR3: TGTGCCAGCAGCTTACAGGGGTCCGGGACCCAGTACTTC.

This CDR3 is CASSESGQGFHEAFF. CDR3 nucleotide sequence: TGCGCCAGCAGTGAGTCAGGACAGGGCTTCCATGAAGCTTTCTTT. This chain uses TRBV10-2 with TRBJ1-1; 8 bases agree with TRBD1. The CDR3 covers 15 residues. CDR1 WSHSY and CDR2 SAAADI come from the germline V gene. The junction had 7 bases not matched to a gene; V was cut back by 0 bases and J by 7 bases.

Concerning this clonotype: One junction end does not reproduce the germline sequence, and a read error may be involved. This chain connects TRBV12-3 or TRBV12-4 to TRBJ2-7; 13 nucleotides match TRBD2. The CDR3 length is 16 residues. CDR3 in amino acids: CASSPGTSGKNYEQHF. CDR3 bases: TGTGCCAGCAGTCCGGGGACTAGCGGGAAAAACTACGAGCAGCACTTC.

This clonotype was detected ten times or more. The chain uses TRBV24-1 and TRBJ1-2; D may be TRBD1 (6 bases). V lost 7 bases, J lost 0 bases, and 11 bases lay in between. The CDR3 runs 14 residues. Looked up from germline, CDR1 is KGHDR and CDR2 is SFDVKD. The CDR3 sequence is CATRGTQTNYGYTF. Written as DNA, the CDR3 is TGTGCCACCAGGGGGACACAGACTAACTATGGCTACACCTTC.

In this sample, this clonotype turned up a few times. The J gene is TRBJ2-3, the V gene TRBV6-1; TRBD1 aligns across 8 bases. The CDR3 loop spans 15 amino acids. Germline CDR1 is MNHNS and CDR2 is SASEGT. After removal of 6 bases from V and 4 bases from J, the junction contained 9 bases not matched to a gene. CDR3 DNA: TGTGCCAGCAGGGTCGACAGGGGAAATCCAGATACGCAGTATTTT. It translates to CASRVDRGNPDTQYF.